This T cell receptor (beta chain) was recorded in a study of blood T cell repertoires in COVID-19. The wider study: Sites in the United States, Italy and Spain provided acute and convalescent COVID-19 samples. In each case, the material was cDNA or gDNA derived from T cells, B-cell-depleted T cells, or PBMCs.

Study processing details: Nucleated cell number was recorded as an estimate derived from reference gene primer amplification. Some clones are missing from TCRdb's copy, which holds only in-frame ones; the method was immunoSEQ multiplex PCR. Clone size and V and J calls were adopted from that table, with D and trimming inferred from the DNA. The data show about 120,000 clones, roughly four fifths seen once. With 3 bases removed from V and 8 bases from J, the gap between germline ends came to 10 bases. The germline CDR1 and CDR2 sequences are KGHSH and LQKENI. The CDR3 extends over 12 amino acids. This clonotype was obtained from a man aged 60-69 years with acute or convalescent COVID-19. The V call is TRBV18, the J call TRBJ1-2; D not certain. Sequenced: peripheral blood. This CDR3 is CASSPDGDGYTF. CDR3 DNA sequence: TGTGCCAGCTCACCTGACGGAGACGGCTACACCTTC.